This T cell receptor (beta chain) was sequenced for a study of blood T cell repertoires in COVID-19. Study summary: T cells, B-cell-depleted T cells, or PBMCs supplied cDNA or gDNA.

Assay: immunoSEQ multiplex PCR; the TCRdb copy retains only in-frame clones and omits some. This table holds 200,000 to 300,000 clones, around 89% found once. This CDR3 is 18 amino acids long. With V trimmed by 1 base and J by 0 bases, 11 bases remained unmatched. Germline lookup yields CDR1 SEHNR and CDR2 FQNEAQ (reference sequence). Sequencing used PBMCs or T cells enriched from blood (not recorded which). The V and J genes are TRBV7-9 and TRBJ2-5; TRBD1 matches 7 bases. The TCR comes from a middle-aged man who had recovered from COVID-19. The CDR3 DNA follows: TGTGCCAGCAGCTTAGGGCCCATGACCAGGGGGTACCAAGAGACCCAGTACTTC. It is translated as CASSLGPMTRGYQETQYF.